This T cell receptor beta chain was identified during a study of identical twins. TCRdb processed the 5' RACE reads anew with MiXCR; each CDR3 protein has one entry. Here the sample spans about 530,000 distinct CDR3 sequences, 13% to 15% being singletons. With 4 bases removed from V and 6 bases from J, the gap between germline ends came to 12 bases. The CDR3 has 14 residues. Germline assignment: CDR1 LGHNA and CDR2 YNFKEQ. These same records also appear under a second study, on yellow fever vaccine responses in identical twins.

The sequencing input was CD4+ T cells sorted from blood. The rearrangement joins TRBV4-2 to TRBJ2-2; D assignment may be TRBD1 or TRBD2 (5 bases each). The TCR sequence derives from a woman aged 18-29 years in good health. CDR3 DNA: TGTGCCAGCAGCCCGATCGGGGCGTCCGGGGAGCTGTTTTTT. Translated, it gives CASSPIGASGELFF.